A selection of T cell receptor beta chains follows, all from one sample in a study of metastatic and nonmetastatic thyroid tumors. MiXCR was used by TCRdb to re-call the PCR reads. The sample lists over 15,000 clones, approximately 23% seen once, with 9.5% to 15% in the top ten. The sequencing sample was made of tumor tissue. These receptors were collected from a female donor with papillary thyroid cancer or a benign thyroid nodule (not recorded which). Some clones in this sample may be carry-over from other donors' samples. The CDR3 runs from the conserved cysteine through the conserved F or W. The order of the fields is V gene, J gene, D gene, clone size, CDR3 DNA, CDR3 protein. The D gene is left open where the match is weak. Clone size is stated in some rows and not others, as once, few, many or a class when expanded.

TRBV27,TRBJ1-2,NA,few,TGTGCAAGCAGTTTATCGGGGGGTACATATGATGGCTACACCTTC,CASSLSGGTYDGYTF
TRBV6-1,TRBJ1-4,NA,few,TGTGCCAGCAGTGGATCGACAGGTCTCAATGAAAAACTGTTTTTT,CASSGSTGLNEKLFF
TRBV12-1,TRBJ2-5,NA,many,TGTGCCAGCAGCTGCGAGGGACTAGCGGGAGGAGAGACCCAGTACTTC,CASSCEGLAGGETQYF
TRBV6-1,TRBJ2-1,NA,few,TGTGCCAGCAGTCTCGCGATGACTCGCGGGCAGTTCTTC,CASSLAMTRGQFF
TRBV5-1,TRBJ2-3,NA,many,TGCGCCAGCAGCTCTGGGGGGGCTGTTGATACGCAGTATTTT,CASSSGGAVDTQYF
TRBV6-1,TRBJ2-7,TRBD1,few,TGTGCCAGCAGAAGACAGGGCAAAGCCTACGAGCAGTACTTC,CASRRQGKAYEQYF
TRBV7-2,TRBJ2-7,NA,many,TGTGCCAGCAGCCTCGGGGCCTACGAGCAGTACTTC,CASSLGAYEQYF
TRBV18,TRBJ2-2,NA,many,TGTGCCAGCTCACTTGACAGCGCGAACACCGGGGAGCTGTTTTTT,CASSLDSANTGELFF
TRBV29-1,TRBJ2-3,NA,many,TGCAGCGTACAGGGGAGGAGGGCGGGGCGGACAGATACGCAGTATTTT,CSVQGRRAGRTDTQYF
TRBV5-1,TRBJ2-3,NA,NA,TGCGCCAGCACGCCATGGGGAACTAGCACAGATACGCAGTATTTT,CASTPWGTSTDTQYF
TRBV10-3,TRBJ1-2,NA,many,TGTGCCATCAGAGAGACCAGCCTGAACTATGGCTACACCTTC,CAIRETSLNYGYTF
TRBV18,TRBJ1-5,NA,medium-sized,TGTGCCAGCTCAGCGCAGGGTCAGCCCCAGCATTTT,CASSAQGQPQHF
TRBV6-5,TRBJ2-1,TRBD2,few,TGTGCCAGCAGCCCTACCCAACTAGCGGGAGGGCCTAATGAGCAGTTCTTC,CASSPTQLAGGPNEQFF
TRBV6-6,TRBJ2-1,TRBD2,NA,TGTGCCAGCAGTTACTCTGCGGGAGTAGGGAACAATGAGCAGTTCTTC,CASSYSAGVGNNEQFF
TRBV6-2/TRBV6-3,TRBJ2-7,NA,few,TGTGCCAGCTCCGACTACGAGCAGTACTTC,CASSDYEQYF
TRBV28,TRBJ2-5,NA,NA,TGTGCCAGCAGTCTTCGCGGGGAGACCCAGTACTTC,CASSLRGETQYF
TRBV5-1,TRBJ1-2,TRBD1,few,TGCGCCAGCAGAACAGGGGCGCGGGACTATGGCTACACCTTC,CASRTGARDYGYTF